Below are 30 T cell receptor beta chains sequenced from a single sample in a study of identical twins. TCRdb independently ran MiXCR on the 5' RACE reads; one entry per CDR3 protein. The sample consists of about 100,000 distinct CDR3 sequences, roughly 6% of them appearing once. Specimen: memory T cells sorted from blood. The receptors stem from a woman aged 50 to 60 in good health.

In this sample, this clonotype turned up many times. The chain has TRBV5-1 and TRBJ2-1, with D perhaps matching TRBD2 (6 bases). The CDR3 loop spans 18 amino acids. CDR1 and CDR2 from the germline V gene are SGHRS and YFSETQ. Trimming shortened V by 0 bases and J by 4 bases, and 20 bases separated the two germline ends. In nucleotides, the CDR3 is TGCGCCAGCAGCTTGGACCCAACGGGACTGGAACCATACAATGAGCAGTTCTTC. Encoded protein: CASSLDPTGLEPYNEQFF.

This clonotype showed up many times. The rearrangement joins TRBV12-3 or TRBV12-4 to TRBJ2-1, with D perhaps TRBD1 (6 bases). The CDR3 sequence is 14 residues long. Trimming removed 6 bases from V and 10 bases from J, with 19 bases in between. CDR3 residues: CASRRAATQGEQFF. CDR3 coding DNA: TGTGCCAGCAGGCGAGCAGCTACTCAGGGGGAGCAGTTCTTC.

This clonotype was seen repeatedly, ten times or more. Here the CDR3 DNA reads TGTGCCACCAGTGATTGGGGGCCCGGGGCCAACGTCCTGACTTTC. Encoded protein: CATSDWGPGANVLTF. J is TRBJ2-6 and V is TRBV24-1; tentative D call: TRBD1 (6 bases). The CDR3 runs to 15 residues. The germline V and J ends were trimmed by 2 bases and 4 bases, with 8 bases remaining between them. Germline CDR1 reads KGHDR; CDR2 reads SFDVKD.

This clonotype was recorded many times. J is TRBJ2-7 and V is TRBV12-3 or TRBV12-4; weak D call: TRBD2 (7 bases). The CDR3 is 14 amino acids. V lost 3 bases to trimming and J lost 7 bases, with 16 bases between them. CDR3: CASSFAGARGEQYF. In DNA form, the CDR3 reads TGTGCCAGCAGTTTCGCGGGGGCAAGGGGAGAGCAGTACTTC.

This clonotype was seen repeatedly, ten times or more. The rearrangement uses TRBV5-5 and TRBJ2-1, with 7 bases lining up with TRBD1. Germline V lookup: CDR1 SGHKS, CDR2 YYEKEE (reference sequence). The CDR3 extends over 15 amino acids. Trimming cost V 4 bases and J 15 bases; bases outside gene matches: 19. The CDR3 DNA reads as TGTGCCAGCAGCCCGGGTTACAAGGGGGCCGAGCTACCGTTCTTC. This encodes CASSPGYKGAELPFF.

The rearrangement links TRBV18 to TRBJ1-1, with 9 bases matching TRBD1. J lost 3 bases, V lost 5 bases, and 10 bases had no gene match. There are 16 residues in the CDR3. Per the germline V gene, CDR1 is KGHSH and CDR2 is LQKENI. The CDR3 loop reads CASSSVPGQGYTEAFF. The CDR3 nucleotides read TGTGCCAGCTCATCCGTCCCGGGACAGGGATACACTGAAGCTTTCTTT.

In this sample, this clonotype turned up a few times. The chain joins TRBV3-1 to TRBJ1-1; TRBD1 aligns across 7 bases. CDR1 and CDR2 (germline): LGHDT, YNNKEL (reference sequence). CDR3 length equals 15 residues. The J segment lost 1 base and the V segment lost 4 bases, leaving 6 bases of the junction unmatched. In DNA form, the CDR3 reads TGTGCCAGCAGCCCTTACAGGACAGGGAACACTGAAGCTTTCTTT. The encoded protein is CASSPYRTGNTEAFF.

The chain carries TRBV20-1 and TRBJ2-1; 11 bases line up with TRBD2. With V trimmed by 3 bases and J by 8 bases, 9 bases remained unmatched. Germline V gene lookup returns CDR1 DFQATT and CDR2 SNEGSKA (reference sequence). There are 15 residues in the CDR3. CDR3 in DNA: TGCAGTGCTAGCTTACGAACTAGCGGGAGTGATGAGCAGTTCTTC. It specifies CSASLRTSGSDEQFF.

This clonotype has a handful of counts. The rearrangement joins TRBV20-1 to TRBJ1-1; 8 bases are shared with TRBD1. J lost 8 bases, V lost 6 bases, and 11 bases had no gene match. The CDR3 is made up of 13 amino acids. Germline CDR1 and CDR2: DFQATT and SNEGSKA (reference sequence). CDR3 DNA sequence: TGCAGTGCCTTCTTGGACAGGGCGAAAGAAGCTTTCTTT. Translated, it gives CSAFLDRAKEAFF.

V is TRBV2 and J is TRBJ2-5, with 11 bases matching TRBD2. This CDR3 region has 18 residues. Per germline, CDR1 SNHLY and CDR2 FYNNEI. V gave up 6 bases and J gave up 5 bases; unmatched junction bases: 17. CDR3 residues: CASSDPLGTSGVGETQYF. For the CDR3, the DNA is TGTGCCAGCAGCGATCCACTCGGGACTAGCGGAGTCGGGGAGACCCAGTACTTC.

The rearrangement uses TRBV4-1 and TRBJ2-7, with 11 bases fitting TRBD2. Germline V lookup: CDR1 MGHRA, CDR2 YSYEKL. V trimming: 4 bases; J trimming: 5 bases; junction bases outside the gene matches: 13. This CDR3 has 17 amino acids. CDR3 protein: CASSPSPLAGVTNEQYF. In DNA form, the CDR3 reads TGCGCCAGCAGCCCCTCCCCACTAGCGGGAGTGACGAACGAGCAGTACTTC.

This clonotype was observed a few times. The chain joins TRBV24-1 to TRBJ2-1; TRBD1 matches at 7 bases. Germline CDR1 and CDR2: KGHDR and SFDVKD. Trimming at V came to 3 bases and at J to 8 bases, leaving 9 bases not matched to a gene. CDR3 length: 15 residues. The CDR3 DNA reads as TGTGCCACCAGTGATCCTACAGGGGAAAACGATGAGCAGTTCTTC. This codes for CATSDPTGENDEQFF.

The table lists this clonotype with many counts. This chain's CDR3 is CASSRDRFYEQYF. The CDR3 DNA reads as TGTGCCAGCAGCAGGGACAGGTTTTACGAGCAGTACTTC. The chain recombines TRBV5-6 with TRBJ2-7; 8 positions agree with TRBD1. From germline, CDR1 is SGHDT and CDR2 YYEEEE. The V segment lost 4 bases and the J segment 4 bases; nucleotides outside the gene matches: 4. The CDR3 extends over 13 amino acids.

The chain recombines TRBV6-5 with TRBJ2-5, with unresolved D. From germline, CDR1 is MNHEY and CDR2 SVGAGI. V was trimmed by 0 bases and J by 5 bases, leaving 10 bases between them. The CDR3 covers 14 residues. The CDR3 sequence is CASSYSGIGETQYF. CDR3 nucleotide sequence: TGTGCCAGCAGTTACTCAGGGATAGGGGAGACCCAGTACTTC.

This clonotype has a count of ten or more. CDR3 coding DNA: TGTGCCAGCAGCCTAACCGGGACTAGCGGGAGGGCCCGAGAGACCCAGTACTTC. It specifies CASSLTGTSGRARETQYF. The V call is TRBV27, the J call TRBJ2-5, with TRBD2 matching over 16 bases. The germline V gene has CDR1 MNHEY and CDR2 SMNVEV (reference sequence). With V trimmed by 6 bases and J by 4 bases, 11 bases remained unmatched. The CDR3 is made up of 18 amino acids.

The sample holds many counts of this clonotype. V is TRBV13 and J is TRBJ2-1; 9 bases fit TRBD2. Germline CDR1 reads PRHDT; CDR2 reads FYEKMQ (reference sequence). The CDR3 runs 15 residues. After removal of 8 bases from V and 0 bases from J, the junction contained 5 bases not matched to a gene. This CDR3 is CASGDSGSSYNEQFF. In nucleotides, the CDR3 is TGTGCCAGCGGGGATAGCGGGAGCTCCTACAATGAGCAGTTCTTC.

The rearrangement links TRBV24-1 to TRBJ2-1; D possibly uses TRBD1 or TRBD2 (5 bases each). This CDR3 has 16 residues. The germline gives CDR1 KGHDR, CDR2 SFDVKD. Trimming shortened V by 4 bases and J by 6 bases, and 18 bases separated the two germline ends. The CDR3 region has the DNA TGTGCCACCAGTGACATCAATTCCGGGACGAGCAATGAGCAGTTCTTC. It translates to CATSDINSGTSNEQFF.

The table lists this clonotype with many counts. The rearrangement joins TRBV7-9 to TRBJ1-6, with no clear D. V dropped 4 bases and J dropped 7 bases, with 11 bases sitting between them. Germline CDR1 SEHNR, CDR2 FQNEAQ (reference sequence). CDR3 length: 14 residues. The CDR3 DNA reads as TGTGCCAGCAGCTATTTCGTCCCGAATTCACCCCTCCACTTT. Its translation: CASSYFVPNSPLHF.

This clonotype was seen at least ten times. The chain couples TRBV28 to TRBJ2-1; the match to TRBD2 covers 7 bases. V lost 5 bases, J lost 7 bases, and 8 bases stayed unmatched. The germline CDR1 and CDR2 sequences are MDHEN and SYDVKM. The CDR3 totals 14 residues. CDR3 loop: CASSLGGGKNEQFF. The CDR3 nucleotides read TGTGCCAGCAGTCTGGGGGGGGGGAAGAATGAGCAGTTCTTC.

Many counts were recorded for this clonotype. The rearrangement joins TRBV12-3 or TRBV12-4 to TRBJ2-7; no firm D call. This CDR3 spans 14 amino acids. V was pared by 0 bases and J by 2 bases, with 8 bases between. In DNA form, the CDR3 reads TGTGCCAGCAGTTTAGCGCTGCGGCCCTACGAGCAGTACTTC. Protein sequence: CASSLALRPYEQYF.

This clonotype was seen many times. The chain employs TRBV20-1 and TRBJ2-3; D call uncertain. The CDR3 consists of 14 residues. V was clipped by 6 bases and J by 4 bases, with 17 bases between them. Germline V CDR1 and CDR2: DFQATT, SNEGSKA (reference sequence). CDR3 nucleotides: TGCAGTGCCCCTAACCCCCTTCTAGCAGATACGCAGTATTTT. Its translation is CSAPNPLLADTQYF.

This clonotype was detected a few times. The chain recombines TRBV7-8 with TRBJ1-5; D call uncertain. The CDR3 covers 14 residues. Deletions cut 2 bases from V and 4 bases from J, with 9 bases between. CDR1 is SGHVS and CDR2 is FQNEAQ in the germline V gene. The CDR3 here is CASSLTRENQPQHF. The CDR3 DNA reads TGTGCCAGCAGCTTAACCCGGGAGAATCAGCCCCAGCATTTT.

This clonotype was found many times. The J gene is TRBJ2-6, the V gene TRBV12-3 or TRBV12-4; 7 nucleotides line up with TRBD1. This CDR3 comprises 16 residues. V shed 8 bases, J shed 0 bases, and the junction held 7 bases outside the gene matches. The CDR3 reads CASWPGQSSGANVLTF. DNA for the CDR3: TGTGCCAGCTGGCCGGGACAGTCCTCTGGGGCCAACGTCCTGACTTTC.

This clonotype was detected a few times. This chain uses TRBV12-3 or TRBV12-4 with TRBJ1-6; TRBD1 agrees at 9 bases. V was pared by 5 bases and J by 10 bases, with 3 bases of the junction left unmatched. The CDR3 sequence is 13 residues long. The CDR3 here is CASSRTGESPLHF. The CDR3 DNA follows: TGTGCCAGCAGTCGGACAGGGGAATCACCCCTCCACTTT.

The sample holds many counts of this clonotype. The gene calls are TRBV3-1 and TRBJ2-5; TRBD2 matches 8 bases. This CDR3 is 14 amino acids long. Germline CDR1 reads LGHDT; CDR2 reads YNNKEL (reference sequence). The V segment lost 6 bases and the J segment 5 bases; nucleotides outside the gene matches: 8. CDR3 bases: TGTGCCAGCAGTTCCGGACTAGCAGACGAGACCCAGTACTTC. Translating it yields CASSSGLADETQYF.

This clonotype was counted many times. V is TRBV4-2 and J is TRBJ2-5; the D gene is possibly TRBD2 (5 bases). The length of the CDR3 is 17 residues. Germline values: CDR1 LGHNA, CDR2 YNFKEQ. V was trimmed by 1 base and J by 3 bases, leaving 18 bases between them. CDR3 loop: CASSQGGAARREETQYF. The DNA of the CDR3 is TGTGCCAGCAGCCAAGGTGGAGCGGCCAGACGGGAAGAGACCCAGTACTTC.

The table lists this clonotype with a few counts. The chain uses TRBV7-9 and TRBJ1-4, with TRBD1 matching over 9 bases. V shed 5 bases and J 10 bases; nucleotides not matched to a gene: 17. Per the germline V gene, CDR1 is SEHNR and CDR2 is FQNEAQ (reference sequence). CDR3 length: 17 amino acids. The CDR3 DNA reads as TGTGCCAGCAGCCCTAATGTCCCGGGACAGGGTTCAGGAAAACTGTTTTTT. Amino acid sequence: CASSPNVPGQGSGKLFF.

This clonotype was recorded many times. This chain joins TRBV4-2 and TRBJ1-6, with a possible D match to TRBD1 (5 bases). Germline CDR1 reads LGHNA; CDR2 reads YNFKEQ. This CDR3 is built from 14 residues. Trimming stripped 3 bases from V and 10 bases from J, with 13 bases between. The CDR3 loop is CASSQDNENSPLHF. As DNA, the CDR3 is TGTGCCAGCAGCCAGGACAACGAGAACTCACCCCTCCACTTT.

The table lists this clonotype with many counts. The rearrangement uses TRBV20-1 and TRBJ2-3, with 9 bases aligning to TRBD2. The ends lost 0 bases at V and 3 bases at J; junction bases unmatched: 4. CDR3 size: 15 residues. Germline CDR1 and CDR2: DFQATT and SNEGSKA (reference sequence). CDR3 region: CSARDLAGGTDTQYF. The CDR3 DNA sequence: TGCAGTGCTAGAGATTTGGCGGGAGGGACAGATACGCAGTATTTT.

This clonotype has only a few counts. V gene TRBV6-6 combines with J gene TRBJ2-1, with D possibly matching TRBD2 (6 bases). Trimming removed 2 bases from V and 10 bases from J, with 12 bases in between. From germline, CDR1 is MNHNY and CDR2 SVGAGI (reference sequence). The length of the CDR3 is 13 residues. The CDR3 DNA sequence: TGTGCCAGCAGTTACGTTGCGGGAAGGGAGCAGTTCTTC. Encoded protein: CASSYVAGREQFF.